Listed here are 2 T cell receptor beta chains from one sample, sequenced in a study of blood T cell repertoires in COVID-19. The protocol was immunoSEQ multiplex PCR, while the TCRdb copy is restricted to in-frame clones and leaves out a portion. The sample records 90,000 to 120,000 clones, roughly 90% being singletons. Source material: peripheral blood. All receptors come from a man aged 35 to 55 with active or convalescent COVID-19.

V and J are TRBV9 and TRBJ1-1; TRBD1 might be the D (6 bases). CDR3 length equals 16 residues. Germline CDR1 is SGDLS and CDR2 is YYNGEE. Trimming removed 3 bases from V and 2 bases from J, with 17 bases in between. In DNA, the CDR3 is TGTGCCAGCAGCGCCCTAGTGACAGGAGAAAACACTGAAGCTTTCTTT. It yields the protein CASSALVTGENTEAFF.

The chain is built from TRBV12-2 and TRBJ2-7; TRBD2 is taken as the D call from the table, unchecked against the DNA. TRBV12-2 is a pseudogene locus. This CDR3 region has 16 residues. The CDR3 nucleotides are TGTGCAAGTCGCTACCCCAGGACTAACTTTACCTACGAGCAGTACTTC. Its translation: CASRYPRTNFTYEQYF.